These T cell receptor beta chains were read from a single sample in a study of blood T cell repertoires in COVID-19. Profiling relied on immunoSEQ multiplex PCR, and the TCRdb table lists in-frame clones only, not all of them. This table has 85,000 to 100,000 clones, about 83% appearing once. Material: peripheral blood. The receptors derive from a woman in her fifties or sixties with COVID-19, enrolled during active disease. CDR3s leave out the opening cysteine and the closing phenylalanine or tryptophan. The order of the fields is V gene, J gene, CDR3 length, CDR3 protein.

TRBV7-2	TRBJ2-5	13	ASSPDVGGSETQY
TRBV6-4	TRBJ1-1	12	ASSAGTVNTEAF
TRBV2	TRBJ1-5	13	ASTHRPGVGQPQH
TRBV7-2	TRBJ2-2	14	ASSPRVGTGGGELF
TRBV6-2/TRBV6-3	TRBJ1-1	10	ASSPRNTEAF
TRBV5-1	TRBJ1-4	12	ASSARTGNEKLF
TRBV5-1	TRBJ2-7	16	ASSPTQVGTGGSYEQY
TRBV7-9	TRBJ2-7	13	ASSFLADSSYEQY
TRBV5-5	TRBJ1-2	15	ASSFGRTPELNYGYT
TRBV30	TRBJ1-2	11	AWSSTGTYGYT
TRBV6-2/TRBV6-3	TRBJ2-5	12	ASSPRGLQETQY
TRBV5-1	TRBJ1-5	11	ASSLAGGQPQH
TRBV6-2/TRBV6-3	TRBJ1-6	14	ASSYLGQGALSPLH
TRBV5-1	TRBJ2-5	12	ASSPSLAGETQY
TRBV7-2	TRBJ2-3	15	ASSLHFGGLSTDTQY
TRBV6-5	TRBJ2-7	14	ASSSHRVGTKYEQY
TRBV3-1/TRBV3-2	TRBJ1-3	14	ASSPMAGASGNTIY
TRBV4-2	TRBJ2-5	13	ASSQARGFQETQY
TRBV5-1	TRBJ2-5	9	ASSLAETQY
TRBV4-3	TRBJ2-5	12	ASSQGNGQETQY
TRBV11-2	TRBJ2-3	13	ASSAQLAGADTQY
TRBV11-2	TRBJ2-4	12	ASRPLGAENIQY
TRBV11-2	TRBJ2-3	12	ASSLDPGADTQY
TRBV30	TRBJ1-3	11	AWTATAGNTIY
TRBV10-3	TRBJ1-3	12	AISDHGVGNTIY
TRBV5-1	TRBJ1-1	11	ASSSGQNTEAF
TRBV13	TRBJ2-4	15	ASSSARGGIAKNIQY
TRBV27	TRBJ1-1	12	ASSSNRGGTEAF
TRBV7-2	TRBJ2-7	13	ASSAQGQGFYEQY